The 13 T cell receptor beta chains listed next were all sequenced from one sample in a study of monozygotic twins with inflammatory bowel disease (dated by TCRdb to between 2017 and 2020). The library was made by 5' RACE. Sequencing took place on an Illumina HiSeq 2500. Based on TCRdb reprocessing of the reads, there is one entry per CDR3 protein sequence, and DNA is missing. The sample table includes over 120,000 distinct CDR3 sequences. The top ten clonotypes cover roughly 1.2% of the sample. The sample taken for sequencing was blood. The receptors here all came from a human donor with ulcerative colitis or Crohn's disease, or a healthy co-twin of an affected twin (not recorded which).

The V call is TRBV6-5, the J call TRBJ2-1; lacking DNA, the TRBD1 call made by TCRdb goes unchecked. The CDR3 has 15 amino acids. The germline V gene encodes CDR1 MNHEY and CDR2 SVGAGI. The CDR3 loop reads CASSYSNEGAYEQFF.

V is TRBV20-1 and J is TRBJ2-3; TCRdb reports TRBD2, a call that lacks DNA to check it against. There are 14 residues in the CDR3. CDR1 and CDR2 (germline): DFQATT, SNEGSKA (reference sequence). Here the CDR3 reads CLGTSGGSTDTQYF.

This CDR3 reads CASSYSDRREAFF. The V call is TRBV28, the J call TRBJ1-1; TCRdb indicates TRBD1, and absent DNA this call remains unverified. Germline V gives CDR1 MDHEN, CDR2 SYDVKM. The CDR3 loop spans 13 amino acids. The variable domain in full, completed from reference TRBV28 and TRBJ1-1, reads DVKVTQSSRYLVKRTGEKVFLECVQDMDHENMFWYRQDPGLGLRLIYFSYDVKMKEKGDIPEGYSVSREKKERFSLILESASTNQTSMYLCASSYSDRREAFFGQGTRLTVV.

This chain links TRBV28 with TRBJ2-3; the TCRdb D gene call, TRBD1, has no DNA to confirm it. The germline V gene encodes CDR1 MDHEN and CDR2 SYDVKM. The CDR3 is made up of 15 amino acids. This CDR3 is CASSLQGAGTDTQYF. The full variable domain, in which reference TRBV28 and TRBJ2-3 provide the parts outside the CDR3, is DVKVTQSSRYLVKRTGEKVFLECVQDMDHENMFWYRQDPGLGLRLIYFSYDVKMKEKGDIPEGYSVSREKKERFSLILESASTNQTSMYLCASSLQGAGTDTQYFGPGTRLTVL.

V and J are TRBV20-1 and TRBJ2-7; without DNA, the TCRdb call of TRBD2 cannot be checked. This CDR3 has 16 amino acids. Germline V gives CDR1 DFQATT, CDR2 SNEGSKA (reference sequence). CDR3 loop: CSASWGTSGEIYEQYF.

The chain uses TRBV20-1 and TRBJ2-5; TCRdb's D gene call, TRBD1, goes unchecked for lack of DNA. The CDR3 extends over 12 amino acids. The germline gives CDR1 DFQATT, CDR2 SNEGSKA (reference sequence). The CDR3 sequence: CSAFKGGETQYF.

The rearrangement uses TRBV11-2 and TRBJ2-2; TCRdb reports TRBD1, a call that lacks DNA to check it against. Germline CDR1 and CDR2: SGHAT and FQNNGV. This CDR3 spans 17 amino acids. CDR3 in amino acids: CASSLDLGGSDTGELFF. The full variable domain, in which reference TRBV11-2 and TRBJ2-2 provide the parts outside the CDR3, is EAGVAQSPRYKIIEKRQSVAFWCNPISGHATLYWYQQILGQGPKLLIQFQNNGVVDDSQLPKDRFSAERLKGVDSTLKIQPAKLEDSAVYLCASSLDLGGSDTGELFFGEGSRLTVL.

The chain couples TRBV7-9 to TRBJ2-1; TCRdb designates TRBD2, a call that cannot be tested without DNA. This CDR3 comprises 14 residues. CDR1 and CDR2 (germline): SEHNR, FQNEAQ (reference sequence). The CDR3: CASRTKREVDEQFF.

The gene calls are TRBV27 and TRBJ1-5; TCRdb indicates TRBD1, and absent DNA this call remains unverified. Germline CDR1 is MNHEY and CDR2 is SMNVEV (reference sequence). This CDR3 has 16 residues. The CDR3 loop is CASSLSGRQGLQPQHF.

V is TRBV5-1 and J is TRBJ2-3; TCRdb picks TRBD1, but there is no DNA to check that call. Germline-derived CDR1 and CDR2 are SGHRS and YFSETQ. CDR3 length: 15 amino acids. The chain's CDR3 is CASSSRQGGIDTQYF.

The chain is built from TRBV2 and TRBJ1-1; TCRdb proposes TRBD1, but this gene call is untestable without DNA. Per the germline V gene, CDR1 is SNHLY and CDR2 is FYNNEI. This CDR3 spans 12 amino acids. CDR3: CASSPDRTEAFF.

V is TRBV2 and J is TRBJ1-1; TCRdb picks TRBD1, but there is no DNA to check that call. Per the germline V gene, CDR1 is SNHLY and CDR2 is FYNNEI. The CDR3 spans 14 residues. CDR3 sequence reads: CASSSGGTGTEAFF.

The chain combines TRBV7-2 with TRBJ1-2. The CDR3 loop spans 14 amino acids. CDR1 and CDR2 from the germline V gene are SGHTA and FQGNSA. This chain's CDR3 is CASSLAGTSVGYTF.